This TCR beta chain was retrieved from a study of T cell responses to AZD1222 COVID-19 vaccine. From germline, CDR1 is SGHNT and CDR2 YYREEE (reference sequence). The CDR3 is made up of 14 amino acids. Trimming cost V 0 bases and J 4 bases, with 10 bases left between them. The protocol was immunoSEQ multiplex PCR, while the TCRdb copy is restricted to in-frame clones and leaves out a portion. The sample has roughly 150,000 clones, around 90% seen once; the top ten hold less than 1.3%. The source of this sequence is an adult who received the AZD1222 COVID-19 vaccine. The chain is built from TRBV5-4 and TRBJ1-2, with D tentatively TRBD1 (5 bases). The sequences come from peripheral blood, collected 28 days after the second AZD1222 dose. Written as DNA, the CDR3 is TGTGCCAGCAGCTTGGCCGGGACCAGCTATGGCTACACCTTC. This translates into CASSLAGTSYGYTF. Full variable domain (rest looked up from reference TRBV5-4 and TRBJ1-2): ETGVTQSPTHLIKTRGQQVTLRCSSQSGHNTVSWYQQALGQGPQFIFQYYREEENGRGNFPPRFSGLQFPNYSSELNVNALELDDSALYLCASSLAGTSYGYTFGSGTRLTVV.